This T cell receptor (beta chain) came from a study of regulatory T cells in long-lasting Graves disease. This clonotype was seen ten or more times. Sample time point: newly diagnosed GD, antithyroid drugs for less than 3 months. With RNA extracted from PBMCs as input, the TCR library was made. The junction had 6 bases not matched to a gene; V was cut back by 3 bases and J by 3 bases. Germline lookup yields CDR1 SGHAT and CDR2 FQNNGV. The CDR3 sequence is 15 residues long. Investigators prepared the TCR beta libraries by applying iRepertoire HTBI primers and Arm-PCR of CDR3 regions. TCRdb fed the multiplex PCR reads into MiXCR, producing one record per CDR3 protein. Among about 420,000 distinct CDR3 sequences listed, around 15% were seen once. This sample also belongs to another study, concerning T cells in Graves' hyperthyroidism and ophthalmopathy.

The receptor comes from a woman younger than 30 with Graves disease. Material: peripheral blood mononuclear cells (PBMCs), obtained at new diagnosis, from a patient treated with antithyroid drugs. The chain recombines TRBV11-2 with TRBJ2-3; TRBD2 matches at 7 bases. CDR3 nucleotides: TGTGCCAGCAGCTTCACGGGACTAACAACAGATACGCAGTATTTT. Protein: CASSFTGLTTDTQYF.